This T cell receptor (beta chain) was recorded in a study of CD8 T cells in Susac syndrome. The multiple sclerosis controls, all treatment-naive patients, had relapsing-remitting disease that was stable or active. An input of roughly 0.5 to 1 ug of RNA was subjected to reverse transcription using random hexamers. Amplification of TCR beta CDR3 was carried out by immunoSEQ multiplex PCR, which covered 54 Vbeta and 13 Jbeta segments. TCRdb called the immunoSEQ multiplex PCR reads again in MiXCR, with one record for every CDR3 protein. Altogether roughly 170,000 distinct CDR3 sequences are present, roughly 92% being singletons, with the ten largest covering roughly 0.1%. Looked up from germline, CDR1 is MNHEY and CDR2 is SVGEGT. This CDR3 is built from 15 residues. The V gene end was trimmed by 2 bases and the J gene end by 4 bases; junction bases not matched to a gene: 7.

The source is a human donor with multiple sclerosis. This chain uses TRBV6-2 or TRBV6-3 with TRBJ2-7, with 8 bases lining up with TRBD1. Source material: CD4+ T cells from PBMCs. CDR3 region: CASSYEQGAIYEQYF. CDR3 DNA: TGTGCCAGCAGTTACGAGCAGGGGGCAATTTACGAGCAGTACTTC.